Shown below are 16 T cell receptor beta chains from a single sample sequenced in a study of CD8+ T cells in alopecia areata. Treatment in this sample: oral pan-JAK inhibitor, 5-10 mg twice daily. Reverse transcription of extracted RNA yielded cDNA, which provided the sequencing template. Sequencing was performed with immunoSEQ multiplex PCR; in TCRdb, only in-frame clones are kept and a portion is missing. The table includes more than 150,000 clones, about three fifths detected once. The sequencing used CD4+ T cells sorted from blood, collected at week 4, from a patient treated with tofacitinib. The receptor source for this set is a human donor with alopecia areata.

This chain connects TRBV7-9 to TRBJ2-2; D unclear. V was cut by 11 bases and J by 5 bases, with 3 bases left in between. Germline assignment: CDR1 SEHNR and CDR2 FQNEAQ (reference sequence). This CDR3 region has 9 residues. CDR3 coding DNA: TGTGCCGGTACCGGGGAGCTGTTTTTT. Translated: CAGTGELFF.

This chain links TRBV6-5 with TRBJ1-1; D possibly corresponds to TRBD1 (5 bases). The germline V gene has CDR1 MNHEY and CDR2 SVGAGI. The CDR3 has 13 amino acids. The V and J ends lost 7 bases and 5 bases respectively, with 14 bases between them. The CDR3, as DNA: TGTGCCAGCAAAAAAAGGGGAGGGACTGAAGCTTTCTTT. Its protein product is CASKKRGGTEAFF.

This clone has just a few counts. This chain uses TRBV29-1 with TRBJ2-7; a possible D gene is TRBD1 (6 bases). Germline CDR1 SQVTM, CDR2 ANQGSEA. The CDR3 covers 14 residues. V was clipped by 2 bases and J by 0 bases, with 11 bases between them. CDR3 nucleotides: TGCAGCGTTGAACATCAGGGGAGCTCCTACGAGCAGTACTTC. As protein: CSVEHQGSSYEQYF.

The chain joins TRBV5-4 to TRBJ2-6, with unresolved D. From germline, CDR1 is SGHNT and CDR2 YYREEE (reference sequence). V was shortened by 9 bases and J by 2 bases, with 6 bases between the two germline ends. The CDR3 runs 12 residues. CDR3 in amino acids: CATSAGANVLTF. As DNA, the CDR3 is TGTGCCACGTCAGCTGGGGCCAACGTCCTGACTTTC. The full variable domain, its missing parts supplied by reference TRBV5-4 and TRBJ2-6, is ETGVTQSPTHLIKTRGQQVTLRCSSQSGHNTVSWYQQALGQGPQFIFQYYREEENGRGNFPPRFSGLQFPNYSSELNVNALELDDSALYLCATSAGANVLTFGAGSRLTVL.

This clone was picked up a small number of times. CDR3 DNA: TGTGCCAGCAGATTCGGGATTTTTGGGGCCAACGTCCTGACTTTC. This gives the protein CASRFGIFGANVLTF. J is TRBJ2-6 and V is TRBV5-6; possibly TRBD2 for D (5 bases). V lost 5 bases and J lost 3, with 12 bases in between. The CDR3 is 15 amino acids. Germline CDR1 reads SGHDT; CDR2 reads YYEEEE.

This clone was seen only a few times. The chain recombines TRBV30 with TRBJ2-7, with 7 bases identical to TRBD1. The V and J ends lost 0 bases and 0 bases, in that order; junction bases with no gene match: 8. The CDR3 sequence is 16 residues long. CDR1 is GTSNPN and CDR2 is SVGIG in the germline V gene (reference sequence). CDR3 loop: CAWSVRGGKGSYEQYF. The CDR3 DNA reads as TGTGCCTGGAGTGTACGAGGGGGCAAGGGCTCCTACGAGCAGTACTTC.

Comments on this clone: A junction boundary mismatches the germline segment, possibly from a read error. The chain recombines TRBV18 with TRBJ1-5, with a possible D match to TRBD1 (5 bases). From germline, CDR1 is KGHSH and CDR2 LQKENI. This CDR3 has 16 residues. CDR3 loop: CASSSPDGAHNQPQHF. CDR3 nucleotide sequence: TGTGCCAGCTCATCACCCGATGGGGCCCACAATCAGCCCCAGCATTTT. The whole variable domain, filled in from reference TRBV18 and TRBJ1-5, reads NAGVMQNPRHLVRRRGQEARLRCSPMKGHSHVYWYRQLPEEGLKFMVYLQKENIIDESGMPKERFSAEFPKEGPSILRIQQVVRGDSAAYFCASSSPDGAHNQPQHFGDGTRLSIL.

The rearrangement uses TRBV7-2 and TRBJ1-1; D gene ambiguous. V gave up 1 base and J gave up 8 bases, with 11 bases separating them. CDR1 is SGHTA and CDR2 is FQGNSA in the germline V gene. CDR3 length equals 13 residues. The CDR3 loop is CASSLVEGREAFF. The CDR3 DNA reads TGTGCCAGCAGCTTAGTGGAGGGCAGGGAAGCTTTCTTT.

The CDR3 coding sequence is TGTGCCTGGAGTTTCTTCCCACAGGAAAACTATGGCTACACCTTC. Translated, it gives CAWSFFPQENYGYTF. The chain links TRBV30 to TRBJ1-2, with TRBD1 as a possible D gene (5 bases). V lost 2 bases and J lost 2, with 15 bases in between. CDR3 length: 15 residues. Germline V gene lookup returns CDR1 GTSNPN and CDR2 SVGIG (reference sequence).

This clone came up a few times. The chain has TRBV19 and TRBJ2-1, with D unresolved. Per the germline V gene, CDR1 is LNHDA and CDR2 is SQIVND (reference sequence). The V gene lost 2 bases and the J gene lost 0 bases, with 8 bases spanning the gap. The CDR3 has 15 amino acids. The CDR3 DNA reads TGTGCCAGTAGTATAATAGGAAACTCCTACAATGAGCAGTTCTTC. It is translated as CASSIIGNSYNEQFF.

The chain links TRBV7-2 to TRBJ2-5; 9 bases match TRBD1. CDR3 size: 14 residues. Trimming at V came to 4 bases and at J to 4 bases, leaving 4 bases not matched to a gene. Per germline, CDR1 SGHTA and CDR2 FQGNSA. CDR3 nucleotide sequence: TGTGCCAGCAGCTGGGGACAGGGAGGAGAGACCCAGTACTTC. This sequence encodes CASSWGQGGETQYF.

This clone was recorded only once. This chain uses TRBV30 with TRBJ1-2; no definite D call. Germline lookup yields CDR1 GTSNPN and CDR2 SVGIG (reference sequence). Trimming took 3 bases from V and 8 from J, leaving 13 bases between them. The CDR3 contains 12 residues. Here the CDR3 reads CAWRKRPGGYTF. CDR3 DNA: TGTGCCTGGAGAAAGCGCCCGGGCGGCTACACCTTC.

The V and J genes are TRBV7-9 and TRBJ1-5; D gene unclear. The germline CDR1 and CDR2 sequences are SEHNR and FQNEAQ (reference sequence). The ends were cut back, 1 base at V and 0 bases at J, with 16 bases in the middle. The CDR3 consists of 18 residues. This chain's CDR3 is CASSLEFSHDSSNQPQHF. CDR3 coding DNA: TGTGCCAGCAGCTTAGAGTTTAGTCATGATTCTAGCAATCAGCCCCAGCATTTT.

The V gene is TRBV18, the J gene TRBJ1-1, with D maybe TRBD1 (5 bases). Trimming took 4 bases from V and 2 from J, leaving 8 bases between them. The germline V gene has CDR1 KGHSH and CDR2 LQKENI. The CDR3 extends over 13 amino acids. The CDR3: CASSLQVNTEAFF. CDR3 bases: TGTGCCAGCTCACTACAGGTTAACACTGAAGCTTTCTTT.

The chain has TRBV20-1 and TRBJ1-2, with unresolved D. CDR1 and CDR2 from the germline V gene are DFQATT and SNEGSKA (reference sequence). V lost 2 bases to trimming and J lost 3 bases, with 4 bases between them. The CDR3 has 11 residues. The CDR3 loop reads CSARHYYGYTF. Written as DNA, the CDR3 is TGCAGTGCTAGACACTACTATGGCTACACCTTC.

V is TRBV29-1 and J is TRBJ1-3, with D possibly matching TRBD1 (6 bases). Looked up from germline, CDR1 is SQVTM and CDR2 is ANQGSEA. The germline V and J ends were trimmed by 3 bases and 3 bases, with 12 bases remaining between them. There are 14 residues in the CDR3. This CDR3 is CSVEVARGGNTIYF. As DNA, the CDR3 is TGCAGCGTTGAGGTTGCCAGGGGTGGAAACACCATATATTTT.